Following are 21 T cell receptor beta chains from one sample sequenced in a study of blood T cell repertoires in COVID-19. Generated by immunoSEQ multiplex PCR, the TCRdb table keeps only in-frame clones and is missing some. The table shows about 280,000 clones, with more than 85% occurring only once. The sequencing input was peripheral blood. All receptors come from a man aged 40-49 years with acute or convalescent COVID-19.

This clone was counted a single time. The J gene is TRBJ2-7, the V gene TRBV21-1; TRBD2 reflects the table's D call only, with no check against the DNA. TRBV21-1 represents a pseudogene. This CDR3 spans 12 amino acids. CDR3 in amino acids: CASREIPYEQYF. The CDR3 DNA reads as TGTGCCAGCAGGGAGATACCCTACGAGCAGTACTTC.

This clone was detected once. The CDR3 loop is CASSGRTGATGELFF. The CDR3 nucleotides are TGCGCCAGCAGCGGGAGGACAGGGGCCACCGGGGAGCTGTTTTTT. The chain uses TRBV5-1 and TRBJ2-2; 9 bases are a match to TRBD1. Unmatched junction bases numbered 5, after V lost 4 bases and J lost 4 bases. CDR3 size: 15 residues. The germline gives CDR1 SGHRS, CDR2 YFSETQ. The variable domain in full, completed from reference TRBV5-1 and TRBJ2-2, reads KAGVTQTPRYLIKTRGQQVTLSCSPISGHRSVSWYQQTPGQGLQFLFEYFSETQRNKGNFPGRFSGRQFSNSRSEMNVSTLELGDSALYLCASSGRTGATGELFFGEGSRLTVL.

The chain links TRBV29-1 to TRBJ2-3, with a weak D call TRBD2 (6 bases). The CDR3 totals 13 residues. The V gene's germline CDR1 is SQVTM and CDR2 ANQGSEA. V was cut by 2 bases and J by 3 bases, with 9 bases left in between. The CDR3 bases are TGCAGCGTTGAATTAGCGGTAACAGATACGCAGTATTTT. Translation: CSVELAVTDTQYF.

V is TRBV19 and J is TRBJ1-1; D is possibly TRBD1 (5 bases). The CDR3 consists of 14 residues. The germline V gene has CDR1 LNHDA and CDR2 SQIVND (reference sequence). Trimming pared 4 bases from V and 5 bases from J, leaving 14 bases between. In nucleotides, the CDR3 is TGTGCCAGTAGTAGAAGTACAGACAGTACTGAAGCTTTCTTT. It encodes CASSRSTDSTEAFF. Full variable domain (remainder filled in from reference TRBV19 and TRBJ1-1): DGGITQSPKYLFRKEGQNVTLSCEQNLNHDAMYWYRQDPGQGLRLIYYSQIVNDFQKGDIAEGYSVSREKKESFPLTVTSAQKNPTAFYLCASSRSTDSTEAFFGQGTRLTVV.

The rearrangement links TRBV6-5 to TRBJ2-1; 9 nucleotides agree with TRBD2. Germline V gives CDR1 MNHEY, CDR2 SVGAGI. V lost 6 bases, J lost 3 bases, and 6 bases stayed unmatched. This CDR3 region has 15 residues. The CDR3 DNA reads TGTGCCAGCAGAGCCGGGACTAGCAGCTACAATGAGCAGTTCTTC. It translates to CASRAGTSSYNEQFF.

CDR3 sequence reads: CATQGTIPYEQYF. CDR3 bases: TGTGCCACCCAGGGGACTATCCCCTACGAGCAGTACTTC. The chain combines TRBV19 with TRBJ2-7; the D gene is possibly TRBD2 (7 bases). The CDR3 is 13 residues long. Looked up from germline, CDR1 is LNHDA and CDR2 is SQIVND (reference sequence). Trimming took off 10 bases at V and 2 bases at J, with 15 bases between the two ends.

This chain joins TRBV7-6 and TRBJ2-3, with D perhaps matching TRBD1 (5 bases). Germline CDR1 is SGHVS and CDR2 is FNYEAQ. V gave up 7 bases and J gave up 4 bases, with 18 bases separating them. The CDR3 totals 15 residues. CDR3 region: CASTLGVDRPDTQYF. CDR3 coding DNA: TGTGCCAGCACTTTAGGGGTGGACCGACCAGATACGCAGTATTTT.

This sequence joins TRBV10-3 and TRBJ1-2; D remains unclear. The CDR3 is made up of 14 amino acids. V gave up 6 bases and J gave up 6 bases, with 17 bases separating them. CDR1 is ENHRY and CDR2 is SYGVKD in the germline V gene. CDR3 DNA: TGTGCCATCAGCGGGGTTGCGTCATTTAATGGCTACACCTTC. Its translation is CAISGVASFNGYTF.

The chain has TRBV5-1 and TRBJ1-5; possible D gene TRBD1, 5 bases. V was pared by 2 bases and J by 7 bases, with 16 bases between. The CDR3 is made up of 15 amino acids. Germline lookup yields CDR1 SGHRS and CDR2 YFSETQ. The CDR3 nucleotides read TGCGCCAGCAGCTTAAGCCCCGGGCGGGGCCAGCCCCAGCATTTT. Its protein is CASSLSPGRGQPQHF. The whole variable domain, filled in from reference TRBV5-1 and TRBJ1-5, reads KAGVTQTPRYLIKTRGQQVTLSCSPISGHRSVSWYQQTPGQGLQFLFEYFSETQRNKGNFPGRFSGRQFSNSRSEMNVSTLELGDSALYLCASSLSPGRGQPQHFGDGTRLSIL.

V gene TRBV5-1 combines with J gene TRBJ1-1; tentative D call: TRBD1 (5 bases). Germline loops: CDR1 SGHRS, CDR2 YFSETQ. The CDR3 sequence is 14 residues long. The ends were cut back, 5 bases at V and 2 bases at J, with 13 bases in the middle. In DNA, the CDR3 is TGCGCCAGCAGATCCCAGGGATCCAACACTGAAGCTTTCTTT. Residues: CASRSQGSNTEAFF. Together with reference TRBV5-1 and TRBJ1-1, the CDR3 gives the full variable domain: KAGVTQTPRYLIKTRGQQVTLSCSPISGHRSVSWYQQTPGQGLQFLFEYFSETQRNKGNFPGRFSGRQFSNSRSEMNVSTLELGDSALYLCASRSQGSNTEAFFGQGTRLTVV.

This chain links TRBV12-3 or TRBV12-4 with TRBJ1-2; TRBD1 aligns across 8 bases. CDR3 length: 12 amino acids. V gave up 7 bases and J gave up 4 bases; unmatched junction bases: 2. The chain's CDR3 is CASTDRGYGYTF. CDR3 sequence (DNA): TGTGCCAGCACTGACAGGGGCTATGGCTACACCTTC.

This chain connects TRBV15 to TRBJ1-2, with no clear D. The CDR3 runs 15 residues. Trimming pared 0 bases from V and 4 bases from J, leaving 12 bases between. CDR1 is LNHNV and CDR2 is YYDKDF in the germline V gene (reference sequence). The CDR3 DNA follows: TGTGCCACCAGCAGAGATTTAGCGACATCCTATGGCTACACCTTC. Residues: CATSRDLATSYGYTF. The full variable domain, rest sourced from reference TRBV15 and TRBJ1-2, is DAMVIQNPRYQVTQFGKPVTLSCSQTLNHNVMYWYQQKSSQAPKLLFHYYDKDFNNEADTPDNFQSRRPNTSFCFLDIRSPGLGDTAMYLCATSRDLATSYGYTFGSGTRLTVV.

The sample holds one count of this clone. V and J are TRBV15 and TRBJ2-4; perhaps TRBD1 as D (7 bases). Trimming removed 0 bases from V and 1 base from J, with 19 bases in between. This CDR3 spans 19 amino acids. Per the germline V gene, CDR1 is LNHNV and CDR2 is YYDKDF (reference sequence). The CDR3 sequence: CATSRERGEGAGAKNIQYF. CDR3 bases: TGTGCCACCAGCAGAGAGAGGGGAGAGGGGGCGGGGGCCAAAAACATTCAGTACTTC.

With regard to this clone: One junction end does not reproduce the germline sequence, and a read error may be involved. Written as DNA, the CDR3 is TGTGCCAGCAGCCCCGGGTACGCGCAGTACTTC. Amino acid sequence: CASSPGYAQYF. V and J are TRBV6-5 and TRBJ2-7; no definite D call. CDR3 length: 11 residues. Germline loops: CDR1 MNHEY, CDR2 SVGAGI.

This chain joins TRBV11-1 and TRBJ2-7; no clear D. CDR1 and CDR2 (germline): SGHAT, FQDESV (reference sequence). Trimming took off 1 base at V and 6 bases at J, with 4 bases between the two ends. The CDR3 sequence is 11 residues long. DNA of the CDR3: TGTGCCAGCAGCTTAGATAGCGAGCAGTACTTC. Its protein product is CASSLDSEQYF.

This sequence joins TRBV6-1 and TRBJ2-6; tentatively, D is TRBD1 (5 bases). In germline, CDR1 is MNHNS, CDR2 SASEGT. This CDR3 has 16 amino acids. V was cut by 4 bases and J by 2 bases, with 12 bases left in between. The CDR3 region is CASSGSEGAGANVLTF. CDR3 DNA sequence: TGTGCCAGCAGTGGTTCCGAAGGGGCTGGGGCCAACGTCCTGACTTTC.

The rearrangement joins TRBV4-1 to TRBJ2-1, with 10 bases matching TRBD2. Germline assignment: CDR1 MGHRA and CDR2 YSYEKL. CDR3 length: 18 residues. Trimming cost V 1 base and J 1 base; bases outside gene matches: 7. The CDR3 coding sequence is TGCGCCAGCAGCCAAGGGACTAGCGGCTTAGGGTCCTACAATGAGCAGTTCTTC. This encodes CASSQGTSGLGSYNEQFF.

V usage is TRBV7-8 and J usage is TRBJ1-2; 8 bases map to TRBD1. Per germline, CDR1 SGHVS and CDR2 FQNEAQ. The J segment lost 4 bases and the V segment lost 1 base, leaving 2 bases of the junction unmatched. The CDR3 spans 14 residues. The chain's CDR3 is CASSLGTGTYGYTF. CDR3 in DNA: TGTGCCAGCAGCTTAGGGACAGGGACCTATGGCTACACCTTC.

This chain joins TRBV24-1 and TRBJ1-2, with a possible D match to TRBD1 (5 bases). The germline gives CDR1 KGHDR, CDR2 SFDVKD. V was clipped by 3 bases and J by 3 bases, with 16 bases between them. This CDR3 comprises 16 residues. CDR3 bases: TGTGCCACCAGTGATCCCCGGGGGTCCGGGGACTATGGCTACACCTTC. Translated: CATSDPRGSGDYGYTF.

This chain joins TRBV19 and TRBJ1-6; D is unclear. The germline CDR1 and CDR2 sequences are LNHDA and SQIVND (reference sequence). The CDR3 runs 13 residues. Trimming removed 1 base from V and 11 bases from J, with 9 bases in between. CDR3 nucleotide sequence: TGTGCCAGTAGTATAGTCTTCCGGGCACCCCTCCACTTT. Its protein product is CASSIVFRAPLHF.

The chain couples TRBV10-3 to TRBJ1-1; TRBD1 aligns across 9 bases. The V gene's germline CDR1 is ENHRY and CDR2 SYGVKD. Trimming at V came to 7 bases and at J to 4 bases, leaving 10 bases not matched to a gene. The CDR3 contains 15 residues. Here the CDR3 reads CAITGGTGRFTEAFF. The CDR3, as DNA: TGTGCCATCACCGGAGGGACAGGGAGATTCACTGAAGCTTTCTTT.